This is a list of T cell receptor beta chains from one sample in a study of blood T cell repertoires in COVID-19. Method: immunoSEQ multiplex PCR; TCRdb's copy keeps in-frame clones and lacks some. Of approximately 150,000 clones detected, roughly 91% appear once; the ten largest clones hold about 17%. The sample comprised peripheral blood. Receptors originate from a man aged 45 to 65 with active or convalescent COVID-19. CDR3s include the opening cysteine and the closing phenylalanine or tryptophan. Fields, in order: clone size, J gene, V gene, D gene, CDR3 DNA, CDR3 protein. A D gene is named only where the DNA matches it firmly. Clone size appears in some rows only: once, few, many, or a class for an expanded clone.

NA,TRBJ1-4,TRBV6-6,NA,TGTGCCAGCAGTCTACAGGGAGAACGTCGAGAAAAACTGTTTTTT,CASSLQGERREKLFF
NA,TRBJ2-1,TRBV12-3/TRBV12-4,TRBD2,TGTGCCAGCCGGGACTACCCGTACAATGAGCAGTTCTTC,CASRDYPYNEQFF
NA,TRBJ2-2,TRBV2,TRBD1,TGTGCCAGCAGTCGTGACAGGGATCGGGTCGGGGAGCTGTTTTTT,CASSRDRDRVGELFF
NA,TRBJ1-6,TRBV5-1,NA,TGCGCCAGCGCGGCCACGCAGAGGGCCAATTCACCCCTCCACTTT,CASAATQRANSPLHF
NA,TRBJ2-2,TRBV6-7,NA,TGTGCCAGCAGTTACTGGGCAGGGGAAGGTTGCGGGGAGCTGTTTTTT,CASSYWAGEGCGELFF
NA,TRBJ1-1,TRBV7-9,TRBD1,TGTGCCAGCAGCCGACAGGGGGGAACGAACACTGAAGCTTTCTTT,CASSRQGGTNTEAFF
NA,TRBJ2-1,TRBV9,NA,TGTGCCAGCAGCGTAGTATTAGGGGGGGCTTCTAATGAGCAGTTCTTC,CASSVVLGGASNEQFF
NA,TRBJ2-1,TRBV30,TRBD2,TGTGCCTGGAGTGCCCCCGGGACTAGTAAAAATGAGCAGTTCTTC,CAWSAPGTSKNEQFF
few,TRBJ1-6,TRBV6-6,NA,TGTGCCAGCCAAGGAGACAGTCTTTCACCCCTCCACTTT,CASQGDSLSPLHF
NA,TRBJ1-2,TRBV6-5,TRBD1,TGTGCCAGCAGGTATCCGGGACAGGCGTATGGCTACACCTTC,CASRYPGQAYGYTF
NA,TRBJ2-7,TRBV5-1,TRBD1,TGCGCCAGCAGTGTTTCCCATACTTCCGGGACAGAGGATTACGAGCAGTACTTC,CASSVSHTSGTEDYEQYF
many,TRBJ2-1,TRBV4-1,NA,TGCGCCAGCAGCCAGGACTACGACTCCTACAATGAGCAGTTCTTC,CASSQDYDSYNEQFF
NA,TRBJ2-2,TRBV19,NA,TGTGCCAGTAGTAACCCCGGGGGCACCGGGGAGCTGTTTTTT,CASSNPGGTGELFF
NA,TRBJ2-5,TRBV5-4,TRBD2,TGTGCCAGCAGCATCGGGACTAGCGGGAGAGGAAGAGAGACCCAGTACTTC,CASSIGTSGRGRETQYF
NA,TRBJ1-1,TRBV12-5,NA,TGTGCTAGTGGCCCCCCCCCGGGGAACACTGAAGCTTTCTTT,CASGPPPGNTEAFF
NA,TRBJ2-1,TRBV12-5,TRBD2,TGTGCTAGTGGTCTCTCGGCGGGGGGGCGCAATGAGCAGTTCTTC,CASGLSAGGRNEQFF
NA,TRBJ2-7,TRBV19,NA,TGTGCCAGTAGTTCTTCGGTCAGGGGTTTATCGGAGCAGTACTTC,CASSSSVRGLSEQYF
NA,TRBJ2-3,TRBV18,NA,TGTGCCAGCTCACCCTTCACAGATACGCAGTATTTT,CASSPFTDTQYF
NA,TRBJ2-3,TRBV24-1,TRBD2,TGTGCCACCAGTGGCACCGGACTAGCGGGGGGCACAGATACGCAGTATTTT,CATSGTGLAGGTDTQYF
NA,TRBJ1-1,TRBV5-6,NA,TGTGCCAGCAGAAAGGGAGCCATGAACACTGAAGCTTTCTTT,CASRKGAMNTEAFF
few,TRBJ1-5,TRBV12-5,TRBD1,TGTGCTAGTGGTTTAGGGACAGGGAATCAGCCCCAGCATTTT,CASGLGTGNQPQHF
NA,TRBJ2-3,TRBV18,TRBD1,TGTGCCAGCTCACATTGGACAGGACTTTCCACAGATACGCAGTATTTT,CASSHWTGLSTDTQYF
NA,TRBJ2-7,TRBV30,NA,TGTGCCTGGAGCCGGACCGCGGGGAACCCCTACGAGCAGTACTTC,CAWSRTAGNPYEQYF
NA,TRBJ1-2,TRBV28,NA,TGTGCCAGCAGTTTCTCGGACAGCTATGGCTACACCTTC,CASSFSDSYGYTF
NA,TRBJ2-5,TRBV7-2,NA,TGTGCCAGCAGCCCCGGAGGTCATCATGAGACCCAGTACTTC,CASSPGGHHETQYF
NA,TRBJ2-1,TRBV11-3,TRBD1,TGTGCCAGCAGCTTGAGTGGACAGGAGCACTACAATGAGCAGTTCTTC,CASSLSGQEHYNEQFF
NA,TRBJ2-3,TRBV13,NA,TGTGCCAGCAGCACCCGAGCGGGCATCTCAATAGATACGCAGTATTTT,CASSTRAGISIDTQYF
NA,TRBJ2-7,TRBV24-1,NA,TGTGCCACCAGTGACGACAACTCCTACGAGCAGTACTTC,CATSDDNSYEQYF
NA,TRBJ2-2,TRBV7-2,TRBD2,TGTGCCAGCAGAAAGGGACTAGCGGGGGCTGGCACCGGGGAGCTGTTTTTT,CASRKGLAGAGTGELFF
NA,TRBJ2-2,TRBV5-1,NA,TGCGCCAGCAGCTTCCCCCCAGGGGGGTCGAACACCGGGGAGCTGTTTTTT,CASSFPPGGSNTGELFF
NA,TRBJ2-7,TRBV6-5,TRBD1,TGTGCCAGCAGTCCCGGGACAGGCTTTGACGAGCAGTACTTC,CASSPGTGFDEQYF
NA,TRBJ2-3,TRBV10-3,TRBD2,TGTGCCACTCTAGCGGGAATTAGCACAGATACGCAGTATTTT,CATLAGISTDTQYF
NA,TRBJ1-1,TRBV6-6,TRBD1,TGTGCCAGCAGTAAAAGGGACAGCCAGAACACTGAAGCTTTCTTT,CASSKRDSQNTEAFF
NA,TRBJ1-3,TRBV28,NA,TGTGCCAGCAGTTTTTCGGTGACACGAAACACCATATATTTT,CASSFSVTRNTIYF
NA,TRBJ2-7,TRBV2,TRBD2,TGTGCCAGCAGTGAGTCACCCACTAGCGGGAGGCCCTACGAGCAGTACTTC,CASSESPTSGRPYEQYF
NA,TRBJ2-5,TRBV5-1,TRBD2,TGCGCCAGCAGCTTCGGGACTAGCGGGGGACAAGAGACCCAGTACTTC,CASSFGTSGGQETQYF
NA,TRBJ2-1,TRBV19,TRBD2,TGTGCCAGTAGTATTAGCGGGAGGGCCCTCAATGAGCAGTTCTTC,CASSISGRALNEQFF
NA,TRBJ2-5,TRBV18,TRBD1,TGTGCCAGCTCAACACAGGGGGCGTACCAAGAGACCCAGTACTTC,CASSTQGAYQETQYF
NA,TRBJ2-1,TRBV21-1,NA,TGTGCCAGCAGCGGACCTAAGGAGGGTGGGATTACCTACAATGAGCAGTTCTTC,CASSGPKEGGITYNEQFF
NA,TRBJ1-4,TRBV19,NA,TGTGCCAGTAGCCAACCCCGGGAGGGGCGGAGGAATGAAAAACTGTTTTTT,CASSQPREGRRNEKLFF
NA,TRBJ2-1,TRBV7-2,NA,TGTGCCAGCAGCTTACCTAGCGAGAATGAGCAGTTCTTC,CASSLPSENEQFF
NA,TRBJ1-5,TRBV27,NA,TGTGCCAGCAGTTTAGGGGACAAAAGCAATCAGCCCCAGCATTTT,CASSLGDKSNQPQHF